This TCR beta chain was found in a study of shared clonotypes between healthy human individuals. With respect to this clone: Within the sample, other DNA sequences also encode this same CDR3.

V lost 1 base, J lost 4 bases, and 1 base stayed unmatched. The CDR3 runs 14 residues. Germline V gives CDR1 SEHNR, CDR2 FQNEAQ (reference sequence). The assay was immunoSEQ multiplex PCR, and TCRdb's table has in-frame clones only and misses some. The sample yields some 2 million clones, approximately 94% seen once. The naive CD8 fraction comprised CD45RO-negative cells positively selected for CCR7 and excluded terminally differentiated effector memory CD45RA+ cells. This clonotype originated in a man younger than 35 in good health. V and J are TRBV7-9 and TRBJ2-3, with 8 bases fitting TRBD2. Sample: naive CD8+ T cells sorted from blood. In DNA, the CDR3 is TGTGCCAGCAGCTTAGTCGGGGGGGCAGATACGCAGTATTTT. It specifies CASSLVGGADTQYF. Full variable domain (outside the CDR3, taken from reference TRBV7-9 and TRBJ2-3): DTGVSQNPRHKITKRGQNVTFRCDPISEHNRLYWYRQTLGQGPEFLTYFQNEAQLEKSRLLSDRFSAERPKGSFSTLEIQRTEQGDSAMYLCASSLVGGADTQYFGPGTRLTVL.